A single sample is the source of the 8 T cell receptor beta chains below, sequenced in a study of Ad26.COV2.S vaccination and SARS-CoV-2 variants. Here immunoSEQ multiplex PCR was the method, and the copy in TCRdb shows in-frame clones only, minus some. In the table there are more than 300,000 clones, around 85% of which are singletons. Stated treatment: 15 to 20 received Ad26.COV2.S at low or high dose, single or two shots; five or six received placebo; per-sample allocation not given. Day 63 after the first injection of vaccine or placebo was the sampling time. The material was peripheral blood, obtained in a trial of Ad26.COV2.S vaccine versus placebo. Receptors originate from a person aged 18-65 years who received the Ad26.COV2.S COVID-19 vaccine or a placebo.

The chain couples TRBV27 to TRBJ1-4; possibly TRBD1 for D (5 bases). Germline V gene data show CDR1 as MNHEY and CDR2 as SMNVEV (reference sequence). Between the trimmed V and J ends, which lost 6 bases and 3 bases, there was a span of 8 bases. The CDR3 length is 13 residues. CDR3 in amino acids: CASRNRPNEKLFF. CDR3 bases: TGTGCCAGCAGAAACAGGCCTAATGAAAAACTGTTTTTT. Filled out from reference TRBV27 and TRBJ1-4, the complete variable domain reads EAQVTQNPRYLITVTGKKLTVTCSQNMNHEYMSWYRQDPGLGLRQIYYSMNVEVTDKGDVPEGYKVSRKEKRNFPLILESPSPNQTSLYFCASRNRPNEKLFFGSGTQLSVL.

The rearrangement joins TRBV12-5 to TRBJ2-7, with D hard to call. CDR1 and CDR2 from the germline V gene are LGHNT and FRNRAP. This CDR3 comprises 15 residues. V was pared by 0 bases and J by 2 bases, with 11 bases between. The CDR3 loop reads CASGLVSIGAYEQYF. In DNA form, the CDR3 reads TGTGCTAGTGGTTTGGTATCAATAGGAGCCTACGAGCAGTACTTC.

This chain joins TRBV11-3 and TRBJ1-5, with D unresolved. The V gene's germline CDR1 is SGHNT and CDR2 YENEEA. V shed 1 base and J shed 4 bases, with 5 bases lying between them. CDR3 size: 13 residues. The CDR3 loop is CASSLGRNQPQHF. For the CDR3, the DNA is TGTGCCAGCAGCTTAGGGCGGAATCAGCCCCAGCATTTT.

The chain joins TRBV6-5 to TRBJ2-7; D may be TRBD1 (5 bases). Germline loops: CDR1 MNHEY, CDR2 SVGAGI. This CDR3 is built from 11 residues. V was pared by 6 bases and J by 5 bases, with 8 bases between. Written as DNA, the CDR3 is TGTGCCAGCAGCGGACACAACGAGCAGTACTTC. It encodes CASSGHNEQYF.

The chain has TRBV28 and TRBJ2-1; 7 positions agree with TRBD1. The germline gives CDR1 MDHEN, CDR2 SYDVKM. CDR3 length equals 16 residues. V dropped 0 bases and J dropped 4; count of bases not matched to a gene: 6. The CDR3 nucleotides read TGTGCCAGCAGTTTATGGGTCACAGGGGATTACAATGAGCAGTTCTTC. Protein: CASSLWVTGDYNEQFF. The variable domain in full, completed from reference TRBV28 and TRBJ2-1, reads DVKVTQSSRYLVKRTGEKVFLECVQDMDHENMFWYRQDPGLGLRLIYFSYDVKMKEKGDIPEGYSVSREKKERFSLILESASTNQTSMYLCASSLWVTGDYNEQFFGPGTRLTVL.

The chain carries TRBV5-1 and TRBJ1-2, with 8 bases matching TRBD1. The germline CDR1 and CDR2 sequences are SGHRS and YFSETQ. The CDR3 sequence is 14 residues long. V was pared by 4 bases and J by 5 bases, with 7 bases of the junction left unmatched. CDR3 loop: CASSEPGGGYGYTF. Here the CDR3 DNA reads TGCGCCAGCAGCGAACCAGGGGGCGGGTATGGCTACACCTTC.

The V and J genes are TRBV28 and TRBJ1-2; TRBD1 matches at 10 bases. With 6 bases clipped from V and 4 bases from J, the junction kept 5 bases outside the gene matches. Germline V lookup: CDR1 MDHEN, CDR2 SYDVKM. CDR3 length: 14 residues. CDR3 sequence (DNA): TGTGCCAGCAGGATGACAGGGGGCATCTATGGCTACACCTTC. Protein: CASRMTGGIYGYTF.

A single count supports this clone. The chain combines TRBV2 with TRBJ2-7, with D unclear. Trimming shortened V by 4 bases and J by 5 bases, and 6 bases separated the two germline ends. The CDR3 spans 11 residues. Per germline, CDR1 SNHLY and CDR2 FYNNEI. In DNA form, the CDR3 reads TGTGCCAGCAGTGCGCGCCACGAGCAGTACTTC. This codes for CASSARHEQYF.